The present entry profiles one T cell receptor beta chain with its context. Trimming left V 0 bases short and J 2 bases short, with 18 bases between. Germline CDR1 and CDR2: SGHVS and FQNEAQ. The CDR3 runs to 18 residues. The data are from a study of Ad26.COV2.S vaccination and SARS-CoV-2 variants. Treatment defined: 15 to 20 received Ad26.COV2.S at low or high dose, single or two shots; roughly 5 received placebo; per-sample allocation not given. Sampling happened 63 days after the first vaccine or placebo injection. At a Boston site, the person donating was an adult of 18-55 years. Produced via immunoSEQ multiplex PCR; TCRdb's table is partial and in-frame only. This table has 400,000 to 450,000 clones, 90% appearing once.

This sequence was found in a person aged 18-60 years who received the Ad26.COV2.S COVID-19 vaccine or a placebo. This chain joins TRBV7-8 and TRBJ2-3, with a weak D call TRBD1 (5 bases). The sample here was peripheral blood, taken in a trial of Ad26.COV2.S vaccine versus placebo. The CDR3 spells CASSLAFIQETPTDTQYF. The CDR3 DNA sequence: TGTGCCAGCAGCTTAGCGTTCATACAGGAAACTCCCACAGATACGCAGTATTTT.